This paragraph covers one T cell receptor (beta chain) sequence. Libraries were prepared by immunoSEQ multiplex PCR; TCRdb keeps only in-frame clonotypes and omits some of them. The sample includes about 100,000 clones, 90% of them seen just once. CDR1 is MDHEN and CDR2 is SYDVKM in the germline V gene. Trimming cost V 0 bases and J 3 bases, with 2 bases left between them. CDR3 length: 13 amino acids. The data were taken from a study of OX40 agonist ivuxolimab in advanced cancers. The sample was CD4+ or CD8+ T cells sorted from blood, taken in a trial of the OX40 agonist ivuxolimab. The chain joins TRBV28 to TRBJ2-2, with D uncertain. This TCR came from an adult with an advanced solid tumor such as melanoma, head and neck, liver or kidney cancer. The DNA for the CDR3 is TGTGCCAGCAGTTTATGGGACACCGGGGAGCTGTTTTTT. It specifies CASSLWDTGELFF.